What follows are 31 T cell receptor beta chains derived from one specimen sequenced in a study of T cell clones after liver transplantation. Sequencing used immunoSEQ multiplex PCR; TCRdb keeps in-frame clones, though not all of them. The sample lists around 110,000 clones; 90% were seen once. This material consisted of CD4+ T cells from blood, taken 12 months after liver transplant. Every receptor here comes from a human patient who received a liver transplant. A share of the T cells may be of graft donor origin.

The J gene is TRBJ2-7, the V gene TRBV28, with 9 bases fitting TRBD2. Trimming removed 2 bases from V and 1 base from J; junction bases left unmatched: 9. This CDR3 has 17 residues. Germline values: CDR1 MDHEN, CDR2 SYDVKM. CDR3 DNA: TGTGCCAGCAGTTTACTAGCGGGAAGGGGGGTGTCCTACGAGCAGTACTTC. Amino acids: CASSLLAGRGVSYEQYF.

The V call is TRBV9, the J call TRBJ1-2, with TRBD1 as a possible D gene (5 bases). Germline CDR1 and CDR2: SGDLS and YYNGEE. The ends were cut back, 0 bases at V and 7 bases at J, with 13 bases in the middle. The CDR3 is made up of 14 amino acids. The DNA of the CDR3 is TGTGCCAGCAGCGTAGCTGTCAGGGATTTTGGCTACACCTTC. Translation gives CASSVAVRDFGYTF.

This chain uses TRBV27 with TRBJ1-2, with D perhaps matching TRBD1 (5 bases). This CDR3 region has 14 residues. The germline V gene encodes CDR1 MNHEY and CDR2 SMNVEV (reference sequence). Trimming shortened V by 5 bases and J by 8 bases, and 18 bases separated the two germline ends. CDR3 coding DNA: TGTGCCAGCAGTGTCAACGCTCAGGGTGGCGGCTACACCTTC. Amino acid sequence: CASSVNAQGGGYTF.

J is TRBJ1-1 and V is TRBV7-9; 7 bases align to TRBD1. Germline trimming cut 4 bases from V and 5 bases from J; bases unmatched to any gene: 7. The CDR3 is made up of 14 amino acids. In germline, CDR1 is SEHNR, CDR2 FQNEAQ (reference sequence). The CDR3 nucleotides read TGTGCCAGCAGCTGGGAGACAGGGACGACTGAAGCTTTCTTT. Its protein product is CASSWETGTTEAFF.

This sequence joins TRBV7-3 and TRBJ2-1, with D perhaps matching TRBD1 or TRBD2 (5 bases each). Looked up from germline, CDR1 is SGHTA and CDR2 is FQGTGA. CDR3 length: 16 amino acids. V was shortened by 4 bases and J by 3 bases, with 16 bases between the two germline ends. CDR3 sequence (DNA): TGTGCCAGCAGCTCACGTTCGGGACGACTCTACAATGAGCAGTTCTTC. It yields the protein CASSSRSGRLYNEQFF.

The chain carries TRBV11-2 and TRBJ2-1; D ambiguous. CDR3 length equals 14 residues. The germline CDR1 and CDR2 sequences are SGHAT and FQNNGV. V lost 1 base and J 4 bases, leaving 8 bases between the germline ends. In DNA form, the CDR3 reads TGTGCCAGCAGCTTAGTCCAGACTTACAATGAGCAGTTCTTC. Translation gives CASSLVQTYNEQFF.

The chain has TRBV27 and TRBJ1-2, with D maybe TRBD1 (5 bases). The germline gives CDR1 MNHEY, CDR2 SMNVEV (reference sequence). The CDR3 covers 13 residues. V was clipped by 6 bases and J by 5 bases, with 13 bases between them. The CDR3 DNA follows: TGTGCCAGCAGGCCCTCCGGGGGGTATGGCTACACCTTC. It specifies CASRPSGGYGYTF.

This chain uses TRBV27 with TRBJ2-3; D possibly uses TRBD1 or TRBD2 (5 bases each). The CDR3 runs to 15 residues. Germline CDR1 is MNHEY and CDR2 is SMNVEV (reference sequence). V shed 3 bases and J shed 2 bases, with 12 bases lying between them. CDR3 DNA: TGTGCCAGCAGTTTCGGGACGGCCCCCACAGATACGCAGTATTTT. Its protein is CASSFGTAPTDTQYF.

The CDR3 spells CASSNSAESYNEQFF. The CDR3 DNA reads TGTGCCAGCAGCAATTCAGCCGAATCCTACAATGAGCAGTTCTTC. The gene calls are TRBV6-5 and TRBJ2-1; D is undetermined. The CDR3 extends over 15 amino acids. Trimming shortened V by 6 bases and J by 1 base, and 13 bases separated the two germline ends. Germline values: CDR1 MNHEY, CDR2 SVGAGI.

The chain links TRBV6-1 to TRBJ2-1; D may be TRBD2 (5 bases). The CDR3 runs to 13 residues. Trimming stripped 7 bases from V and 0 bases from J, with 7 bases between. CDR1 MNHNS and CDR2 SASEGT come from the germline V gene. CDR3 nucleotide sequence: TGTGCCAGCAAAACTAGCTCCTACAATGAGCAGTTCTTC. This translates into CASKTSSYNEQFF.

V gene TRBV2 combines with J gene TRBJ1-3, with no clear D. The CDR3 loop spans 12 amino acids. Germline V gives CDR1 SNHLY, CDR2 FYNNEI. The V and J ends lost 6 bases and 2 bases respectively, with 5 bases between them. CDR3 bases: TGTGCCAGCAGCCTAACTGGAAACACCATATATTTT. Encoded protein: CASSLTGNTIYF.

This rearrangement joins TRBV6-1 to TRBJ2-1, with a weak D call TRBD1 (5 bases). V was pared by 6 bases and J by 4 bases, with 10 bases between. The germline CDR1 and CDR2 sequences are MNHNS and SASEGT. This CDR3 contains 13 residues. This CDR3 reads CASRSTGYNEQFF. CDR3 sequence (DNA): TGTGCCAGCAGATCTACAGGTTACAATGAGCAGTTCTTC.

This rearrangement joins TRBV7-2 to TRBJ2-5, with D possibly matching TRBD2 (5 bases). The CDR3 is 14 amino acids. Trimming took off 5 bases at V and 1 base at J, with 11 bases between the two ends. The germline V gene encodes CDR1 SGHTA and CDR2 FQGNSA. The CDR3 loop reads CASSPGLSQETQYF. The DNA of the CDR3 is TGTGCCAGCAGCCCCGGACTGAGCCAAGAGACCCAGTACTTC.

This clone is a singleton in its sample. The chain couples TRBV6-1 to TRBJ1-2; D not resolved. Germline values: CDR1 MNHNS, CDR2 SASEGT. With 6 bases removed from V and 0 bases from J, the gap between germline ends came to 8 bases. This CDR3 has 13 amino acids. CDR3 nucleotide sequence: TGTGCCAGCAGCTGGGAAGCTAACTATGGCTACACCTTC. Encoded protein: CASSWEANYGYTF.

The rearrangement uses TRBV25-1 and TRBJ2-1; tentatively, D is TRBD1 (5 bases). CDR1 and CDR2 (germline): MGHDK, SYGVNS. Trimming left V 3 bases short and J 7 bases short, with 25 bases between. This CDR3 has 18 residues. CDR3 DNA: TGTGCCAGCAGTGAGGCCAGGGCTTCCCCCCGTTCCTTGAATGAGCAGTTCTTC. Its protein product is CASSEARASPRSLNEQFF.

The V call is TRBV5-1, the J call TRBJ1-2; no clear D gene. Germline values: CDR1 SGHRS, CDR2 YFSETQ. Trimming cost V 0 bases and J 6 bases, with 15 bases left between them. The CDR3 contains 15 residues. The CDR3 sequence is CASSLALSRSHGYTF. CDR3 in DNA: TGCGCCAGCAGCTTGGCATTATCCAGGAGCCATGGCTACACCTTC.

The chain joins TRBV5-1 to TRBJ2-7; the match to TRBD1 covers 8 bases. The CDR3 totals 15 residues. The J segment lost 2 bases and the V segment lost 4 bases, leaving 8 bases of the junction unmatched. Germline V gene sequence: CDR1 SGHRS, CDR2 YFSETQ. In nucleotides, the CDR3 is TGCGCCAGCAGCACAACCGGGACAGGAGCCTACGAGCAGTACTTC. Protein: CASSTTGTGAYEQYF.

The chain employs TRBV29-1 and TRBJ2-5, with 7 nucleotides matching TRBD1. V was pared by 4 bases and J by 6 bases, with 5 bases of the junction left unmatched. This CDR3 comprises 12 residues. Germline V gene lookup returns CDR1 SQVTM and CDR2 ANQGSEA. CDR3 protein: CSVGQGRKTQYF. In DNA, the CDR3 is TGCAGCGTTGGACAGGGTAGGAAGACCCAGTACTTC. Drawing the rest from reference TRBV29-1 and TRBJ2-5, the complete variable domain is SAVISQKPSRDICQRGTSLTIQCQVDSQVTMMFWYRQQPGQSLTLIATANQGSEATYESGFVIDKFPISRPNLTFSTLTVSNMSPEDSSIYLCSVGQGRKTQYFGPGTRLLVL.

The chain employs TRBV7-9 and TRBJ2-1; D is unresolved. The CDR3 contains 12 residues. Looked up from germline, CDR1 is SEHNR and CDR2 is FQNEAQ (reference sequence). V was cut by 2 bases and J by 8 bases, with 7 bases left in between. CDR3 DNA: TGTGCCAGCAGCTTAACGCAGGATGAGCAGTTCTTC. As protein: CASSLTQDEQFF.

The CDR3 sequence is CASSFGSSGSHNEQFF. DNA for the CDR3: TGTGCCAGCAGTTTCGGCTCTAGCGGGTCCCACAATGAGCAGTTCTTC. The chain links TRBV28 to TRBJ2-1; 8 bases map to TRBD2. The ends lost 3 bases at V and 5 bases at J; junction bases unmatched: 9. This CDR3 is 16 amino acids long. Looked up from germline, CDR1 is MDHEN and CDR2 is SYDVKM. Combining the CDR3 with reference TRBV28 and TRBJ2-1 gives the whole variable domain DVKVTQSSRYLVKRTGEKVFLECVQDMDHENMFWYRQDPGLGLRLIYFSYDVKMKEKGDIPEGYSVSREKKERFSLILESASTNQTSMYLCASSFGSSGSHNEQFFGPGTRLTVL.

J is TRBJ2-7 and V is TRBV30; possible D gene TRBD2, 6 bases. Germline-derived CDR1 and CDR2 are GTSNPN and SVGIG (reference sequence). Trimming shortened V by 0 bases and J by 0 bases, and 9 bases separated the two germline ends. The CDR3 extends over 14 amino acids. CDR3 amino acids: CAWSVGGSSYEQYF. CDR3 nucleotide sequence: TGTGCCTGGAGTGTAGGAGGGAGCTCCTACGAGCAGTACTTC.

V and J are TRBV30 and TRBJ1-2, with D perhaps TRBD1 (5 bases). Germline-derived CDR1 and CDR2 are GTSNPN and SVGIG (reference sequence). Trimming left V 0 bases short and J 4 bases short, with 12 bases between. The CDR3 has 14 residues. CDR3 sequence reads: CAWSVRGVVYGYTF. The DNA for the CDR3 is TGTGCCTGGAGTGTACGAGGGGTAGTCTATGGCTACACCTTC. The full variable domain, in which reference TRBV30 and TRBJ1-2 provide the parts outside the CDR3, is SQTIHQWPATLVQPVGSPLSLECTVEGTSNPNLYWYRQAAGRGLQLLFYSVGIGQISSEVPQNLSASRPQDRQFILSSKKLLLSDSGFYLCAWSVRGVVYGYTFGSGTRLTVV.

The chain joins TRBV15 to TRBJ2-2; TRBD2 agrees at 10 bases. V gave up 8 bases and J gave up 0 bases; unmatched junction bases: 9. The CDR3 has 17 residues. Germline lookup yields CDR1 LNHNV and CDR2 YYDKDF (reference sequence). The CDR3, as DNA: TGTGCCACCGCCCCCAGAGCGGGAGGGCCGAACACCGGGGAGCTGTTTTTT. Amino acids: CATAPRAGGPNTGELFF.

The chain employs TRBV4-1 and TRBJ1-1; D is perhaps TRBD1 (5 bases). The length of the CDR3 is 17 residues. The germline CDR1 and CDR2 sequences are MGHRA and YSYEKL. V lost 0 bases, J lost 4 bases, and 18 bases lay in between. This CDR3 reads CASSQDRVVGSGTEAFF. The CDR3 DNA sequence: TGCGCCAGCAGCCAAGACAGGGTTGTAGGGTCGGGCACTGAAGCTTTCTTT.

V usage is TRBV7-8 and J usage is TRBJ2-6; D remains unclear. The CDR3 is 18 amino acids. Trimming cost V 3 bases and J 3 bases, with 18 bases left between them. The germline V gene encodes CDR1 SGHVS and CDR2 FQNEAQ. The CDR3 loop is CASSFRTSVSVGANVLTF. CDR3 DNA sequence: TGTGCCAGCAGCTTTCGGACGTCCGTAAGTGTTGGGGCCAACGTCCTGACTTTC. Full variable domain (missing parts from reference TRBV7-8 and TRBJ2-6): GAGVSQSPRYKVAKRGQDVALRCDPISGHVSLFWYQQALGQGPEFLTYFQNEAQLDKSGLPSDRFFAERPEGSVSTLKIQRTQQEDSAVYLCASSFRTSVSVGANVLTFGAGSRLTVL.

The V gene is TRBV6-1, the J gene TRBJ2-3; 10 nucleotides line up with TRBD1. This CDR3 is 16 amino acids long. CDR1 is MNHNS and CDR2 is SASEGT in the germline V gene. With 4 bases clipped from V and 1 base from J, the junction kept 5 bases outside the gene matches. CDR3 sequence (DNA): TGTGCCAGCAGTGGACAGGGGGCATCTGGCACAGATACGCAGTATTTT. Translating gives CASSGQGASGTDTQYF.

The chain is built from TRBV15 and TRBJ1-4; no definite D call. Trimming removed 0 bases from V and 3 bases from J, with 8 bases in between. The CDR3 is 15 residues long. The germline V gene has CDR1 LNHNV and CDR2 YYDKDF (reference sequence). For the CDR3, the DNA is TGTGCCACCAGCAGAGATCGGCAGGCTAATGAAAAACTGTTTTTT. It translates to CATSRDRQANEKLFF.

This chain joins TRBV18 and TRBJ2-1; weak D call: TRBD1 (6 bases). V gave up 6 bases and J gave up 7 bases, with 13 bases separating them. Germline CDR1 KGHSH, CDR2 LQKENI. This CDR3 region has 13 residues. The CDR3 sequence: CASSKGHGNEQFF. The DNA for the CDR3 is TGTGCCAGCTCGAAGGGACATGGGAATGAGCAGTTCTTC.

The CDR3 is CASTGTGPDEQYF. CDR3 nucleotide sequence: TGTGCCAGCACGGGGACAGGGCCCGACGAGCAGTACTTC. V and J are TRBV7-2 and TRBJ2-7; TRBD1 agrees at 9 bases. The CDR3 covers 13 residues. Trimming cost V 7 bases and J 5 bases; bases outside gene matches: 6. Germline CDR1 is SGHTA and CDR2 is FQGNSA.

V gene TRBV7-3 combines with J gene TRBJ2-1, with 7 positions matching TRBD2. The CDR3 covers 16 residues. The junction had 12 bases not matched to a gene; V was cut back by 4 bases and J by 6 bases. Germline loops: CDR1 SGHTA, CDR2 FQGTGA. The CDR3 is CASSSSAWAGVNEQFF. CDR3 nucleotides: TGTGCCAGCAGCTCAAGTGCCTGGGCGGGAGTCAATGAGCAGTTCTTC.

The chain uses TRBV7-3 and TRBJ1-2, with 8 bases matching TRBD1. From germline, CDR1 is SGHTA and CDR2 FQGTGA. V shed 5 bases and J 8 bases; nucleotides not matched to a gene: 7. CDR3 length: 13 amino acids. CDR3 amino acids: CASSPTGAGGYTF. The CDR3, as DNA: TGTGCCAGCAGCCCGACAGGGGCTGGCGGCTACACCTTC.